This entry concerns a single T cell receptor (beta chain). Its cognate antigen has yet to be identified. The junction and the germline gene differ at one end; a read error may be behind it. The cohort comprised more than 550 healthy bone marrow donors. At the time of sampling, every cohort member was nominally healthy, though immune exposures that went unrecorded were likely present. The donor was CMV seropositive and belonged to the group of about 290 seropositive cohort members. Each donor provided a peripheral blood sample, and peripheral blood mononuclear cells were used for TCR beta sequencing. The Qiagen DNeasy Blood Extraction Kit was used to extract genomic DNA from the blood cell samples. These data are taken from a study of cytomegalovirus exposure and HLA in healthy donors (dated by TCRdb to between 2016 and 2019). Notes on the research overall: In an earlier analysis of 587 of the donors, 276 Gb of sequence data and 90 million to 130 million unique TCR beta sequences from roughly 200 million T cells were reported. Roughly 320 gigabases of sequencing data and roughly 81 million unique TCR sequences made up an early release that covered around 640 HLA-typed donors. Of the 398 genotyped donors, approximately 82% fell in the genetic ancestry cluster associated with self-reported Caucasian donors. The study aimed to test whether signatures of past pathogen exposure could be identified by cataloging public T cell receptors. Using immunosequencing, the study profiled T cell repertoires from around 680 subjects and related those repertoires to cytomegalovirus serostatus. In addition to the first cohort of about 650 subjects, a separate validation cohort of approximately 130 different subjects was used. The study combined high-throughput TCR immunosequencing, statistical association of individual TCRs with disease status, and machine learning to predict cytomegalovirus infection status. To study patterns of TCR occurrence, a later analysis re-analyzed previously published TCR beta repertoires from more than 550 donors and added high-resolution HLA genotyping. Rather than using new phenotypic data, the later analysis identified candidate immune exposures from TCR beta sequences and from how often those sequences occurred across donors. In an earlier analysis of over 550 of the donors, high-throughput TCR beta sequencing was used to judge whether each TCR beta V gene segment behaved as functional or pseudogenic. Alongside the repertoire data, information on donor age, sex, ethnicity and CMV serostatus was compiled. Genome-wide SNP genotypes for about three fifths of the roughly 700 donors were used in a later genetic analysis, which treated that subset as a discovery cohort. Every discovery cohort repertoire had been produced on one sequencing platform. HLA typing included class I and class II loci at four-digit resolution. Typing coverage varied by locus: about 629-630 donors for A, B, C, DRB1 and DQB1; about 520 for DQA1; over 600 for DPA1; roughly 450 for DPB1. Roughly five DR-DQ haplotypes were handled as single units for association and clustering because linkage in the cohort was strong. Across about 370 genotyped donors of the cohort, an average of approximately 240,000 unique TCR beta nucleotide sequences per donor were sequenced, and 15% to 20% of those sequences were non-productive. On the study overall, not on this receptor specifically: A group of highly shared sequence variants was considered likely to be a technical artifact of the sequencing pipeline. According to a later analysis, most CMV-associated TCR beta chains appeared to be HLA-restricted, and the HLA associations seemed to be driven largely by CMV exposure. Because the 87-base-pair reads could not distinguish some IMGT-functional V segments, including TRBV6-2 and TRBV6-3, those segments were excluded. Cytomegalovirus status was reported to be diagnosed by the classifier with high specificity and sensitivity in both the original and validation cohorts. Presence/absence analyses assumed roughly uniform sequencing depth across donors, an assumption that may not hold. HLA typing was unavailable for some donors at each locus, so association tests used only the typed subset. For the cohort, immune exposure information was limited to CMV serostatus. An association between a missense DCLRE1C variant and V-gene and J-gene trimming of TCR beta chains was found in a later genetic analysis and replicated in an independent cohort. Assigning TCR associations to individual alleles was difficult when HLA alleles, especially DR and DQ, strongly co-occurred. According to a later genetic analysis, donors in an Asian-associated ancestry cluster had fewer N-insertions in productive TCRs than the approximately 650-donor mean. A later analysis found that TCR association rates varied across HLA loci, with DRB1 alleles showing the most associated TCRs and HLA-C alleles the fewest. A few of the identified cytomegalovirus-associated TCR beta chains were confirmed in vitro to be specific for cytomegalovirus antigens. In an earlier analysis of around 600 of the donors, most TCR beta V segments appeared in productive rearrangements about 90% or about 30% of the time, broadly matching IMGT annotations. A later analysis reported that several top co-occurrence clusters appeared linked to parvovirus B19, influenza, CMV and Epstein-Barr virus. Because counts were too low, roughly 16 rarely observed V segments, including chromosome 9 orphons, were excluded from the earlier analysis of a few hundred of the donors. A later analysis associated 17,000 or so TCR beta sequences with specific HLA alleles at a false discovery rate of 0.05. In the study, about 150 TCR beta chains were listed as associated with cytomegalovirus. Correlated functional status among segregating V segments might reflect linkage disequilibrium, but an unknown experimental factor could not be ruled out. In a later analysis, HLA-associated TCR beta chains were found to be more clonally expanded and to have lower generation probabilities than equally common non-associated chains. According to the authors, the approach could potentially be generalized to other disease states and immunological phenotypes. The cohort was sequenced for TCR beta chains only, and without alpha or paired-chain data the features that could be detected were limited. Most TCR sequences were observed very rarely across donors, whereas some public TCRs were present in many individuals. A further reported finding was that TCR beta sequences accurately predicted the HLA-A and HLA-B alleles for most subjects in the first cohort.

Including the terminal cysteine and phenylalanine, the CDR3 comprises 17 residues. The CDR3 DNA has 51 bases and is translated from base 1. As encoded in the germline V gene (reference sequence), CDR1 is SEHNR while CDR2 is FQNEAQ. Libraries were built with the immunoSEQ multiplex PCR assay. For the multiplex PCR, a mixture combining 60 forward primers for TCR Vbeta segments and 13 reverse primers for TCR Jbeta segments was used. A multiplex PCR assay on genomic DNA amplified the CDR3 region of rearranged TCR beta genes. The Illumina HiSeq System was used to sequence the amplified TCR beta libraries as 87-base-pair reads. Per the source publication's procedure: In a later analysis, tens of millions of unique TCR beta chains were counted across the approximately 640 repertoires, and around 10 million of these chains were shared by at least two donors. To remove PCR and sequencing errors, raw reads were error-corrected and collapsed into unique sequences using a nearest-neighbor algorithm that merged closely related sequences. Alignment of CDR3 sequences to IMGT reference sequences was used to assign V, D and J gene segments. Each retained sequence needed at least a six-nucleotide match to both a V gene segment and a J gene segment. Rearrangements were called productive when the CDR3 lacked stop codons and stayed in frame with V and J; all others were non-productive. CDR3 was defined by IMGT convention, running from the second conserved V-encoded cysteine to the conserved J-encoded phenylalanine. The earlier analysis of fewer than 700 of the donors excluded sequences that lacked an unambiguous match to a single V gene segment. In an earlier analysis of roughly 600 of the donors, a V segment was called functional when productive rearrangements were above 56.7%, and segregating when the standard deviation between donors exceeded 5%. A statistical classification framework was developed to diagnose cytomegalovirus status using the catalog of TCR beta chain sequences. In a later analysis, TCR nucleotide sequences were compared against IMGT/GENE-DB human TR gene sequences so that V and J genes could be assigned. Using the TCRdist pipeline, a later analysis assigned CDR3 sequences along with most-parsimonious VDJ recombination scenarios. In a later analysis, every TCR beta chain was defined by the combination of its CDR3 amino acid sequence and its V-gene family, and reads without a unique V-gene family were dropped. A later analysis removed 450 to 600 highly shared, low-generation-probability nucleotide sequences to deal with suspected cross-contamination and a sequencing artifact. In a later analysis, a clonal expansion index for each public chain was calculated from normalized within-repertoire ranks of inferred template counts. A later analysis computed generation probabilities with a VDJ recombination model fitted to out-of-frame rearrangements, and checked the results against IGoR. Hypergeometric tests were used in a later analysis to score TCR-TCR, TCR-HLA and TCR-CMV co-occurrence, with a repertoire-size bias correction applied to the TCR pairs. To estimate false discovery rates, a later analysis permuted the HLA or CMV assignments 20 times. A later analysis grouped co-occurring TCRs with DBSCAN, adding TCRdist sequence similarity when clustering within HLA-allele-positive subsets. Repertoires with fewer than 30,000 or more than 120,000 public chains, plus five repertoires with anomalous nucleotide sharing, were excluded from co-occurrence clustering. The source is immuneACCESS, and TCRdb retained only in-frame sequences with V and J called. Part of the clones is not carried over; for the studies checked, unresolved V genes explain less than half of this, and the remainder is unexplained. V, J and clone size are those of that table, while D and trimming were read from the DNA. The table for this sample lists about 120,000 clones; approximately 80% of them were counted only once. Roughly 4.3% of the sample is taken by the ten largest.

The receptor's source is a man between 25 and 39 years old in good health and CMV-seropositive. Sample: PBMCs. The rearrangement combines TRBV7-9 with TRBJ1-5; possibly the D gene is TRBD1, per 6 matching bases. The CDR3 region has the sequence CSSSLGSGAYSNQPQHF. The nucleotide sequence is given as TGTTCCAGCAGCTTGGGTTCAGGGGCATATAGCAATCAGCCCCAGCATTTT.